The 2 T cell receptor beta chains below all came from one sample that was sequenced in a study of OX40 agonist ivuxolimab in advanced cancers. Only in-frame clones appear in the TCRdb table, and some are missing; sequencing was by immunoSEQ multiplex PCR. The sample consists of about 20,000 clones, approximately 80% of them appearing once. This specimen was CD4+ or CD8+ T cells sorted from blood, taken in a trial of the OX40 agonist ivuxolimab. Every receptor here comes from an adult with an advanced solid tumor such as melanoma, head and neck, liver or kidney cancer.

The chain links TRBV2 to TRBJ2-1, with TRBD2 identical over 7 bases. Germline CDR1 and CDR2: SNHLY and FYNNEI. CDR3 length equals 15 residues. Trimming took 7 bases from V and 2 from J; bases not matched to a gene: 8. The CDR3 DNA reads TGTGCCAGCATTACAAACGGACTAGCCTACAATGAGCAGTTCTTC. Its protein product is CASITNGLAYNEQFF.

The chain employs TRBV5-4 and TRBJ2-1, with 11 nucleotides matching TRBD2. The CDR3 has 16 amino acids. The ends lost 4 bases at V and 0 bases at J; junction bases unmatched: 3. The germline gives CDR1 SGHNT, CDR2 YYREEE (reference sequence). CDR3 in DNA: TGTGCCAGCAGCCTTAGCGGGGGGGCCTCCTACAATGAGCAGTTCTTC. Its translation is CASSLSGGASYNEQFF.